This paragraph covers one T cell receptor beta chain sequence. This sample stems from a study of Ad26.COV2.S vaccination and SARS-CoV-2 variants. Overall study context: Doses of Ad26.COV2.S were injected into muscle once or twice, 56 days apart.

Germline-derived CDR1 and CDR2 are SGDLS and YYNGEE. V dropped 3 bases and J dropped 0 bases, with 12 bases sitting between them. This CDR3 has 15 amino acids. TCRdb keeps only in-frame clones here, not all; method: immunoSEQ multiplex PCR. In the table there are 500,000 or so clones, roughly nine tenths of which are singletons. Treatment indicated: 15 to 20 received Ad26.COV2.S at low or high dose, single or two shots; roughly five received placebo; per-sample allocation not given. After the first vaccine or placebo injection, samples were drawn on day 63. An Ad26 vector expressing Wuhan-strain SARS-CoV-2 spike constituted the vaccine.

The source was peripheral blood, collected in a trial of Ad26.COV2.S vaccine versus placebo. The source of this sequence is a person aged 18-60 years who received the Ad26.COV2.S COVID-19 vaccine or a placebo. This chain links TRBV9 with TRBJ1-2; the D gene is possibly TRBD1 (6 bases). CDR3 DNA: TGTGCCAGCAGCGGGACAGTACCTCCTAACTATGGCTACACCTTC. This codes for CASSGTVPPNYGYTF.